This passage covers 29 T cell receptor beta chains from one sample sequenced in a study of human T cells and chemical hapten exposure. Documented time point: pre-sensitization, week 0. The treatment was: therapeutic diphenylcyclopropenone sensitization with weekly scalp DPC. TCRdb redid the calling of the RACE reads with MiXCR, one entry per CDR3 protein. This sample has around 260,000 distinct CDR3 sequences, with about 9.4% found just once. Sequenced material: whole blood, taken in connection with sensitization to the hapten diphenylcyclopropenone (DPC). These receptors were taken from a woman aged 40 to 50 with alopecia areata. Some clones in this sample may be carry-over from other donors' samples.

This clonotype came up many times. The genes are TRBV7-9 and TRBJ1-2; TRBD1 matches 9 bases. Trimming at V came to 3 bases and at J to 4 bases, leaving 0 bases not matched to a gene. Germline loops: CDR1 SEHNR, CDR2 FQNEAQ (reference sequence). The CDR3 has 13 residues. CDR3 amino acids: CASSLTGGYGYTF. DNA of the CDR3: TGTGCCAGCAGCTTGACAGGGGGCTATGGCTACACCTTC.

This clonotype was found a few times. This rearrangement joins TRBV6-6 to TRBJ2-7; D is uncertain. Trimming took 4 bases from V and 6 from J, leaving 7 bases between them. Germline values: CDR1 MNHNY, CDR2 SVGAGI (reference sequence). CDR3 length: 11 amino acids. The CDR3 here is CASSSEGEQYF. In nucleotides, the CDR3 is TGTGCCAGCAGTTCAGAAGGCGAGCAGTACTTC.

This chain links TRBV6-2 or TRBV6-3 with TRBJ2-1; D not resolved. The CDR3 is 13 residues long. Trimming pared 2 bases from V and 5 bases from J, leaving 7 bases between. CDR1 MNHEY and CDR2 SVGEGT come from the germline V gene. The CDR3: CASSYVQHNEQFF. In DNA form, the CDR3 reads TGTGCCAGCAGTTACGTACAGCACAATGAGCAGTTCTTC.

V and J are TRBV6-6 and TRBJ2-7; possible D gene TRBD1, 6 bases. Germline CDR1 and CDR2: MNHNY and SVGAGI (reference sequence). This CDR3 has 14 amino acids. V gave up 4 bases and J gave up 3 bases, with 13 bases separating them. The CDR3 region is CASSSQGTFYEQYF. The DNA of the CDR3 is TGTGCCAGCAGTTCCCAGGGGACCTTCTACGAGCAGTACTTC.

This clonotype has only a few counts. The genes are TRBV5-6 and TRBJ2-4; D is possibly TRBD1 (5 bases). Germline V lookup: CDR1 SGHDT, CDR2 YYEEEE. This CDR3 region has 16 residues. Trimming left V 3 bases short and J 3 bases short, with 16 bases between. CDR3 in DNA: TGTGCCAGCAGCTCTACCTTGACAGAGGTCAAAAACATTCAGTACTTC. Protein sequence: CASSSTLTEVKNIQYF.

The chain carries TRBV29-1 and TRBJ2-3, with D hard to call. The germline CDR1 and CDR2 sequences are SQVTM and ANQGSEA. Trimming removed 6 bases from V and 3 bases from J, with 10 bases in between. The CDR3 consists of 12 residues. The CDR3 here is CSVDPGTDTQYF. CDR3 DNA: TGCAGCGTGGACCCCGGGACAGATACGCAGTATTTT.

This clonotype has just a few counts. This chain connects TRBV7-9 to TRBJ2-3; 10 bases are a match to TRBD2. This CDR3 spans 15 amino acids. CDR1 is SEHNR and CDR2 is FQNEAQ in the germline V gene (reference sequence). Trimming took 3 bases from V and 5 from J; bases not matched to a gene: 5. The CDR3 region is CASSFLAGVEDTQYF. CDR3 DNA: TGTGCCAGCAGCTTCCTAGCGGGAGTCGAAGATACGCAGTATTTT.

V usage is TRBV29-1 and J usage is TRBJ2-5, with no clear D. The CDR3 sequence is 8 residues long. Germline assignment: CDR1 SQVTM and CDR2 ANQGSEA. The V end was cut by 0 bases, the J end by 13 bases, with 3 bases between. The CDR3 sequence: CSVEEVYF. DNA for the CDR3: TGCAGCGTTGAAGAGGTGTACTTC.

V is TRBV6-2 or TRBV6-3 and J is TRBJ2-3; TRBD2 aligns across 7 bases. This CDR3 is built from 16 residues. Germline values: CDR1 MNHEY, CDR2 SVGEGT. The V segment lost 2 bases and the J segment 3 bases; nucleotides outside the gene matches: 8. The CDR3 coding sequence is TGTGCCAGCAGTTACGACAAGGGGACTATGACAGATACGCAGTATTTT. Translation gives CASSYDKGTMTDTQYF.

This clonotype was observed a few times. This sequence joins TRBV5-1 and TRBJ2-6, with D tentatively TRBD2 (6 bases). Germline V gives CDR1 SGHRS, CDR2 YFSETQ. The CDR3 totals 14 residues. V was pared by 5 bases and J by 2 bases, with 8 bases between. In DNA, the CDR3 is TGCGCCAGCAGGACGGGGGCTGGGGCCAACGTCCTGACTTTC. Amino acids: CASRTGAGANVLTF. The whole variable domain, remainder taken from reference TRBV5-1 and TRBJ2-6, is KAGVTQTPRYLIKTRGQQVTLSCSPISGHRSVSWYQQTPGQGLQFLFEYFSETQRNKGNFPGRFSGRQFSNSRSEMNVSTLELGDSALYLCASRTGAGANVLTFGAGSRLTVL.

In this sample, this clonotype turned up a few times. The V gene is TRBV6-5, the J gene TRBJ2-5, with TRBD1 matching over 8 bases. Trimming at V came to 5 bases and at J to 1 base, leaving 9 bases not matched to a gene. Germline CDR1 MNHEY, CDR2 SVGAGI. The CDR3 covers 16 residues. The CDR3 loop is CASSQTFTGGQETQYF. DNA for the CDR3: TGTGCCAGCAGTCAAACCTTTACAGGGGGCCAAGAGACCCAGTACTTC.

V is TRBV28 and J is TRBJ1-2; a weak D match, TRBD1 (5 bases). V lost 7 bases and J lost 0, with 15 bases in between. Germline CDR1 and CDR2: MDHEN and SYDVKM. The CDR3 has 15 amino acids. The CDR3 DNA reads TGTGCCAGCACTCATAGGGGTCGAGCTAACTATGGCTACACCTTC. This translates into CASTHRGRANYGYTF.

The gene calls are TRBV10-3 and TRBJ2-2; a possible D gene is TRBD2 (6 bases). This CDR3 has 13 amino acids. Trimming stripped 11 bases from V and 8 bases from J, with 18 bases between. Germline loops: CDR1 ENHRY, CDR2 SYGVKD. This CDR3 reads CALRTGSTGELFF. For the CDR3, the DNA is TGTGCCCTGCGTACCGGGAGTACTGGGGAGCTGTTTTTT.

This clonotype was picked up a small number of times. This rearrangement joins TRBV7-2 to TRBJ2-2, with 8 bases that match TRBD2. V dropped 5 bases and J dropped 6; count of bases not matched to a gene: 11. The CDR3 length is 16 residues. Germline CDR1 SGHTA, CDR2 FQGNSA. CDR3 DNA: TGTGCCAGCAGCGCCGGGACTAGGCGGGACTCCGGGGAGCTGTTTTTT. Translating gives CASSAGTRRDSGELFF.

This clonotype has more than one count but fewer than ten. The chain employs TRBV6-5 and TRBJ1-5; the D is unclear. The germline gives CDR1 MNHEY, CDR2 SVGAGI. The V and J ends lost 6 bases and 0 bases respectively, with 12 bases between them. The CDR3 consists of 15 residues. This chain's CDR3 is CASSDGLNSNQPQHF. CDR3 nucleotides: TGTGCCAGCAGCGACGGTCTTAATAGCAATCAGCCCCAGCATTTT.

The V and J genes are TRBV20-1 and TRBJ2-3, with a possible D match to TRBD1 (5 bases). Germline V gives CDR1 DFQATT, CDR2 SNEGSKA (reference sequence). This CDR3 comprises 15 residues. The V end lost 3 bases, the J end lost 7 bases, and 20 bases lay between the germline ends. The CDR3 protein is CSASDVDTKRNTQYF. DNA for the CDR3: TGCAGTGCTAGCGATGTGGACACCAAGAGGAATACGCAGTATTTT.

This clonotype was seen at least ten times. The genes are TRBV6-2 or TRBV6-3 and TRBJ1-5; D is ambiguous. This CDR3 is built from 13 residues. The germline V and J ends were trimmed by 2 bases and 7 bases, with 9 bases remaining between them. The V gene's germline CDR1 is MNHEY and CDR2 SVGEGT. CDR3 amino acids: CASSYGGRQPQHF. The CDR3 DNA sequence: TGTGCCAGCAGTTACGGCGGTCGGCAGCCCCAGCATTTT.

The chain links TRBV6-5 to TRBJ2-1, with D possibly called TRBD1 or TRBD2 (5 bases each). V lost 5 bases to trimming and J lost 7 bases, with 15 bases between them. Germline V lookup: CDR1 MNHEY, CDR2 SVGAGI. The CDR3 loop spans 14 amino acids. The CDR3 coding sequence is TGTGCCAGCAGTGGCACCGGGGCGTCTAATGAGCAGTTCTTC. Translating gives CASSGTGASNEQFF.

In this sample, this clonotype turned up many times. The chain employs TRBV5-5 and TRBJ2-7, with 9 bases fitting TRBD1. The CDR3 length is 12 residues. Germline lookup yields CDR1 SGHKS and CDR2 YYEKEE (reference sequence). Trimming took 3 bases from V and 5 from J; bases not matched to a gene: 0. CDR3 amino acids: CASSWTGDEQYF. In DNA form, the CDR3 reads TGTGCCAGCAGCTGGACAGGGGACGAGCAGTACTTC.

There are many counts of this clonotype. CDR3: CASSPGTSGILTGELFF. The CDR3 DNA sequence: TGTGCCAGCAGCCCAGGGACTAGCGGGATTCTGACCGGGGAGCTGTTTTTT. The chain is built from TRBV7-9 and TRBJ2-2, with 13 bases lining up with TRBD2. J was trimmed by 5 bases and V by 5 bases; bases with no gene match: 8. CDR1 is SEHNR, CDR2 FQNEAQ, per germline (reference sequence). The CDR3 extends over 17 amino acids.

This clonotype was counted many times. The chain couples TRBV20-1 to TRBJ1-2; D ambiguous. The germline CDR1 and CDR2 sequences are DFQATT and SNEGSKA (reference sequence). The CDR3 runs 14 residues. Between the trimmed V and J ends, which lost 0 bases and 0 bases, there was a span of 8 bases. The chain's CDR3 is CSARDRLANYGYTF. CDR3 coding DNA: TGCAGTGCTAGAGACAGATTAGCTAACTATGGCTACACCTTC.

This clonotype was detected a few times. V usage is TRBV9 and J usage is TRBJ2-7; TRBD1 or TRBD2 may be the D gene (7 bases each). Germline V gene sequence: CDR1 SGDLS, CDR2 YYNGEE. Trimming took off 0 bases at V and 2 bases at J, with 15 bases between the two ends. There are 16 residues in the CDR3. The CDR3 spells CASSVAEAGQPYEQYF. In DNA form, the CDR3 reads TGTGCCAGCAGCGTAGCTGAAGCGGGACAGCCCTACGAGCAGTACTTC.

This clonotype was seen more than once but under ten times. The rearrangement joins TRBV28 to TRBJ1-1, with 7 bases identical to TRBD1. Germline trimming cut 5 bases from V and 4 bases from J; bases unmatched to any gene: 7. Germline V gene sequence: CDR1 MDHEN, CDR2 SYDVKM. This CDR3 contains 14 residues. CDR3 sequence: CASSTGEGITEAFF. The CDR3 nucleotides are TGTGCCAGCAGTACAGGGGAAGGGATCACTGAAGCTTTCTTT.

The chain recombines TRBV12-3 or TRBV12-4 with TRBJ2-7; D is unclear. The CDR3 length is 12 residues. V lost 3 bases and J 6 bases, leaving 9 bases between the germline ends. The CDR3 region is CASSFWTGEQYF. CDR3 nucleotides: TGTGCCAGCAGTTTCTGGACCGGCGAGCAGTACTTC.

In this sample, this clonotype turned up a few times. V gene TRBV5-6 combines with J gene TRBJ2-3, with 15 positions matching TRBD2. The CDR3 has 18 residues. Germline V gene data show CDR1 as SGHDT and CDR2 as YYEEEE. J gave up 0 bases and V 4 bases, and 6 bases lay outside the gene matches. The CDR3 region has the DNA TGTGCCAGCAGCGGACGGACTAGCGGGAGGGCAAGCACAGATACGCAGTATTTT. The encoded protein is CASSGRTSGRASTDTQYF.

The chain carries TRBV14 and TRBJ2-3; D could derive from TRBD1 or TRBD2 (6 bases each). The CDR3 has 18 residues. Per germline, CDR1 SGHDN and CDR2 FVKESK. V shed 4 bases and J shed 3 bases, with 23 bases lying between them. CDR3 sequence: CASSPREMYSGATDTQYF. CDR3 nucleotide sequence: TGTGCCAGCAGCCCACGGGAGATGTACTCAGGGGCGACAGATACGCAGTATTTT.

The sample holds a few counts of this clonotype. The gene calls are TRBV24-1 and TRBJ1-5, with no clear D. CDR3 length equals 11 residues. Germline V gene lookup returns CDR1 KGHDR and CDR2 SFDVKD. Trimming pared 8 bases from V and 4 bases from J, leaving 5 bases between. The CDR3 is CATKVNQPQHF. CDR3 nucleotides: TGTGCCACCAAAGTGAATCAGCCCCAGCATTTT.

In its sample, this clonotype was seen many times. The J gene is TRBJ2-1, the V gene TRBV20-1; D is ambiguous. The CDR3 runs 12 residues. The V end was cut by 3 bases, the J end by 7 bases, with 10 bases between. The germline gives CDR1 DFQATT, CDR2 SNEGSKA (reference sequence). This CDR3 reads CSASLYGNEQFF. CDR3 bases: TGCAGTGCTAGCCTCTATGGGAATGAGCAGTTCTTC.

The sample holds many counts of this clonotype. The chain's CDR3 is CASSPTGPKYGYTF. CDR3 in DNA: TGTGCCAGCAGTCCGACAGGGCCAAAGTATGGCTACACCTTC. The chain employs TRBV27 and TRBJ1-2, with TRBD1 identical over 7 bases. In germline, CDR1 is MNHEY, CDR2 SMNVEV (reference sequence). CDR3 length equals 14 residues. J lost 5 bases, V lost 5 bases, and 8 bases had no gene match.